What follows are 27 T cell receptor beta chains derived from one specimen sequenced in a study of shared clonotypes between healthy human individuals (TCRdb year 2020). The library was obtained by the immunoSEQ multiplex PCR assay. Imported from immuneACCESS, the table was reduced by TCRdb to in-frame sequences with V and J called. These copies leave out some clones; in studies compared against another copy, an unresolved V gene accounts for under half, and the cause of the remainder is not known. In all, the sample holds roughly 2.2 million clones, and around 93% of those were seen once. Roughly 0.34% of the sample rests with the top ten. Sequenced sample: naive CD4+ T cells from PBMCs. The cell subset or site label on this specimen signifies: CD45RA+ positively selected. The origin of the receptors is a man aged 18 to 29 in good health. Some clones in this sample may be carry-over from other donors' samples.

J is TRBJ2-6 and V is TRBV18; TRBD1 matches 9 bases. Trimming cost V 5 bases and J 4 bases; bases outside gene matches: 9. Germline loops: CDR1 KGHSH, CDR2 LQKENI. CDR3 length: 17 amino acids. CDR3 nucleotides: TGTGCCAGCTCATCTGGACAGGGGAGGTCCGGGGCCAACGTCCTGACTTTC. Its protein product is CASSSGQGRSGANVLTF.

The J gene is TRBJ2-3, the V gene TRBV29-1; 9 nucleotides line up with TRBD2. Trimming removed 8 bases from V and 0 bases from J; junction bases left unmatched: 12. CDR3 size: 16 residues. Germline loops: CDR1 SQVTM, CDR2 ANQGSEA. CDR3 sequence: CSLSGAGGTSTDTQYF. The CDR3 DNA reads TGCAGCCTCTCGGGAGCGGGAGGTACTAGCACAGATACGCAGTATTTT.

V and J are TRBV9 and TRBJ2-7, with TRBD1 identical over 7 bases. Per the germline V gene, CDR1 is SGDLS and CDR2 is YYNGEE. This CDR3 contains 15 residues. Germline trimming cut 0 bases from V and 3 bases from J; bases unmatched to any gene: 6. The CDR3 sequence: CASSVVVTGRYEQYF. The CDR3 DNA sequence: TGTGCCAGCAGCGTAGTGGTGACAGGGCGCTACGAGCAGTACTTC.

This chain links TRBV4-1 with TRBJ2-1; TRBD1 might be the D (7 bases). CDR3 size: 19 residues. V lost 1 base and J 0 bases, leaving 19 bases between the germline ends. Germline V CDR1 and CDR2: MGHRA, YSYEKL. CDR3 DNA: TGCGCCAGCAGCCAAGTCAGGGGGGATAGCGACAGCTCCTACAATGAGCAGTTCTTC. It yields the protein CASSQVRGDSDSSYNEQFF.

The rearrangement uses TRBV5-1 and TRBJ2-7; D unresolved. CDR1 and CDR2 from the germline V gene are SGHRS and YFSETQ. This CDR3 contains 13 residues. V lost 5 bases, J lost 3 bases, and 12 bases lay in between. This chain's CDR3 is CASSRISDYEQYF. CDR3 bases: TGCGCCAGCAGTCGTATTTCGGACTACGAGCAGTACTTC.

This rearrangement joins TRBV10-3 to TRBJ2-4; 7 bases line up with TRBD2. The ends lost 1 base at V and 3 bases at J; junction bases unmatched: 0. This CDR3 comprises 14 residues. Germline loops: CDR1 ENHRY, CDR2 SYGVKD. CDR3 bases: TGTGCCATCAGTGAGTGGGGGGGCAAAAACATTCAGTACTTC. This codes for CAISEWGGKNIQYF.

The gene calls are TRBV19 and TRBJ2-2; D is perhaps TRBD2 (7 bases). The CDR3 spans 14 residues. CDR1 is LNHDA, CDR2 SQIVND, per germline (reference sequence). V was clipped by 7 bases and J by 7 bases, with 16 bases between them. In nucleotides, the CDR3 is TGTGCCAGTACCCAAGGGGGGGGAAGCGGGGAGCTGTTTTTT. Its translation: CASTQGGGSGELFF.

The rearrangement joins TRBV5-1 to TRBJ1-1; TRBD1 is a possible D gene (6 bases). The CDR3 is 15 residues long. Trimming removed 7 bases at V and 1 base at J, with 17 bases between. In germline, CDR1 is SGHRS, CDR2 YFSETQ. DNA of the CDR3: TGCGCCAGCGGGGCCGGCGGGGGCCGGAACACTGAAGCTTTCTTT. The encoded protein is CASGAGGGRNTEAFF.

The chain links TRBV28 to TRBJ2-7, with TRBD1 matching 7 bases. Germline V gene lookup returns CDR1 MDHEN and CDR2 SYDVKM. The CDR3 loop spans 14 amino acids. V shed 6 bases, J shed 0 bases, and the junction held 5 bases outside the gene matches. CDR3 region: CASRGQSSSYEQYF. The CDR3 region has the DNA TGTGCCAGCAGGGGACAGTCGAGCTCCTACGAGCAGTACTTC.

This chain uses TRBV29-1 with TRBJ2-7; TRBD1 or TRBD2 may be the D gene (5 bases each). The CDR3 is 13 amino acids. The germline V gene has CDR1 SQVTM and CDR2 ANQGSEA. The V end lost 5 bases, the J end lost 1 base, and 12 bases lay between the germline ends. In DNA form, the CDR3 reads TGCAGCGTTCTGGGGGTCCAATCCTACGAGCAGTACTTC. It specifies CSVLGVQSYEQYF.

The rearrangement joins TRBV14 to TRBJ2-2, with TRBD1 matching over 8 bases. V was clipped by 2 bases and J by 0 bases; unmatched bases: 5. The CDR3 has 17 residues. CDR1 SGHDN and CDR2 FVKESK come from the germline V gene. In nucleotides, the CDR3 is TGTGCCAGCAGCCAATGGACAGGGCTTTCGAACACCGGGGAGCTGTTTTTT. This encodes CASSQWTGLSNTGELFF.

With respect to this clone: The sample has other DNA sequences that encode this CDR3 too. The J gene is TRBJ2-5, the V gene TRBV10-1; D tentatively reads TRBD1 or TRBD2 (6 bases each). The CDR3 length is 14 residues. Germline lookup yields CDR1 WNHNN and CDR2 SYGVQD (reference sequence). The V and J ends lost 0 bases and 5 bases respectively, with 10 bases between them. Here the CDR3 DNA reads TGCGCCAGCAGTGAGTCCCGGGGGCGCGAGACCCAGTACTTC. Its protein is CASSESRGRETQYF.

The chain uses TRBV2 and TRBJ2-7; D is tentatively TRBD1 or TRBD2 (5 bases each). The CDR3 spans 15 residues. Trimming stripped 3 bases from V and 0 bases from J, with 12 bases between. Germline values: CDR1 SNHLY, CDR2 FYNNEI. DNA of the CDR3: TGTGCCAGCAGTGAGTCCCCAGGGAGCTCCTACGAGCAGTACTTC. It yields the protein CASSESPGSSYEQYF.

This clone was counted a single time. The chain couples TRBV2 to TRBJ2-5, with D possibly being TRBD2 (6 bases). The germline V gene encodes CDR1 SNHLY and CDR2 FYNNEI. V lost 8 bases and J lost 4, with 14 bases in between. The CDR3 has 13 residues. In nucleotides, the CDR3 is TGTGCCAGCGGTCAGCGGGCTGGAGAGACCCAGTACTTC. It yields the protein CASGQRAGETQYF.

J is TRBJ1-1 and V is TRBV2; unclear D gene. Per germline, CDR1 SNHLY and CDR2 FYNNEI. Trimming stripped 6 bases from V and 5 bases from J, with 19 bases between. The CDR3 length is 15 residues. CDR3 in amino acids: CASSAVALQGTEAFF. The CDR3 DNA reads as TGTGCCAGCAGCGCCGTGGCTCTACAAGGGACTGAAGCTTTCTTT.

This chain's CDR3 is CASSEGLNTGELFF. Here the CDR3 DNA reads TGCGCCAGCAGCGAGGGACTGAACACCGGGGAGCTGTTTTTT. The chain links TRBV5-1 to TRBJ2-2, with D possibly TRBD2 on 6 matching bases. Germline assignment: CDR1 SGHRS and CDR2 YFSETQ. V was trimmed by 4 bases and J by 1 base, leaving 8 bases between them. The CDR3 runs to 14 residues.

CDR3 sequence: CASTSGSYSYNEQFF. CDR3 sequence (DNA): TGTGCCAGCACATCCGGATCCTACTCCTACAATGAGCAGTTCTTC. The V call is TRBV6-1, the J call TRBJ2-1; D is unresolved. The CDR3 sequence is 15 residues long. In germline, CDR1 is MNHNS, CDR2 SASEGT. V was shortened by 7 bases and J by 0 bases, with 13 bases between the two germline ends.

The rearrangement links TRBV7-3 to TRBJ2-1, with 9 bases identical to TRBD2. This CDR3 is built from 18 residues. In germline, CDR1 is SGHTA, CDR2 FQGTGA. V shed 1 base, J shed 8 bases, and the junction held 15 bases outside the gene matches. CDR3 nucleotide sequence: TGTGCCAGCAGCTTAATCCCCATAGGGACTAGCCGTTCAGATGAGCAGTTCTTC. Protein sequence: CASSLIPIGTSRSDEQFF.

This clone was picked up one time. The CDR3 sequence is CASSLTRSQNYEQYF. The CDR3 coding sequence is TGTGCCAGCAGCTTAACTCGGAGTCAGAACTACGAGCAGTACTTC. This chain uses TRBV7-3 with TRBJ2-7; D uncertain. V gave up 0 bases and J gave up 3 bases, with 12 bases separating them. The CDR3 runs 15 residues. Germline lookup yields CDR1 SGHTA and CDR2 FQGTGA.

CDR3 nucleotide sequence: TGCAGTCCGGCCGGGGCTACCGGCTACACCTTC. Residues: CSPAGATGYTF. V usage is TRBV20-1 and J usage is TRBJ1-2; D is perhaps TRBD1 (5 bases). V was pared by 8 bases and J by 8 bases, with 15 bases between. CDR3 length: 11 residues. Germline CDR1 reads DFQATT; CDR2 reads SNEGSKA (reference sequence).

The chain couples TRBV18 to TRBJ2-3, with 7 bases that match TRBD2. The CDR3 extends over 14 amino acids. The J segment lost 0 bases and the V segment lost 5 bases, leaving 2 bases of the junction unmatched. Per germline, CDR1 KGHSH and CDR2 LQKENI. The CDR3 protein is CASSNSGSTDTQYF. CDR3 DNA sequence: TGTGCCAGCTCAAATAGCGGGAGCACAGATACGCAGTATTTT.

The chain combines TRBV7-9 with TRBJ2-5; 14 nucleotides align to TRBD2. TRBJ2-7 explains the end of the DNA better; the J call may be wrong. Germline lookup yields CDR1 SEHNR and CDR2 FQNEAQ (reference sequence). This CDR3 region has 15 residues. The CDR3 sequence is CASSLGLAGVSEQYF. For the CDR3, the DNA is TGTGCCAGCAGCTTGGGACTAGCGGGAGTCTCCGAGCAGTACTTC.

Comment on this clone: Other DNA sequences in this sample translate to the same CDR3. The V gene is TRBV7-7, the J gene TRBJ2-3; the D gene is possibly TRBD2 (6 bases). Germline V gives CDR1 SSHAT, CDR2 FNYEAQ (reference sequence). The length of the CDR3 is 14 residues. Trimming stripped 3 bases from V and 0 bases from J, with 7 bases between. Here the CDR3 DNA reads TGTGCCAGCAGCTTGGGGACTAGCACAGATACGCAGTATTTT. This codes for CASSLGTSTDTQYF.

This sequence joins TRBV28 and TRBJ2-3; tentative D call: TRBD2 (6 bases). The CDR3 loop spans 14 amino acids. In germline, CDR1 is MDHEN, CDR2 SYDVKM. V gave up 4 bases and J gave up 4 bases, with 12 bases separating them. For the CDR3, the DNA is TGTGCCAGCAGTTACTCAGGACTATCAGATACGCAGTATTTT. It encodes CASSYSGLSDTQYF. Using reference TRBV28 and TRBJ2-3 for the parts outside the CDR3, the full variable domain is DVKVTQSSRYLVKRTGEKVFLECVQDMDHENMFWYRQDPGLGLRLIYFSYDVKMKEKGDIPEGYSVSREKKERFSLILESASTNQTSMYLCASSYSGLSDTQYFGPGTRLTVL.

The chain uses TRBV5-4 and TRBJ2-5; 10 bases are shared with TRBD2. The DNA end is a closer match to TRBJ2-7, so the J assignment may be wrong. CDR1 is SGHNT, CDR2 YYREEE, per germline (reference sequence). There are 17 residues in the CDR3. This CDR3 is CASSAGRRTSGYYEQYF. In nucleotides, the CDR3 is TGTGCCAGCAGTGCGGGGCGTCGGACTAGCGGATACTACGAGCAGTACTTC.

J is TRBJ2-3 and V is TRBV30; D possibly corresponds to TRBD1 (5 bases). Germline V gives CDR1 GTSNPN, CDR2 SVGIG (reference sequence). V dropped 1 base and J dropped 1 base, with 15 bases sitting between them. The CDR3 length is 16 residues. The CDR3 sequence: CAWSDYRRARTDTQYF. The CDR3 bases are TGTGCCTGGAGTGATTACCGCAGGGCTCGCACAGATACGCAGTATTTT.

Worth noting for this clone: Sequence at one end of the junction differs from germline and may be a read error. This sequence joins TRBV2 and TRBJ1-2; a possible D gene is TRBD1 (5 bases). In germline, CDR1 is SNHLY, CDR2 FYNNEI. CDR3 size: 12 residues. For the CDR3, the DNA is TGTGCCAGCAGTGAATATGTACAGGAGACGCCCTTC. This sequence encodes CASSEYVQETPF. Combining the CDR3 with reference TRBV2 and TRBJ1-2 gives the whole variable domain EPEVTQTPSHQVTQMGQEVILRCVPISNHLYFYWYRQILGQKVEFLVSFYNNEISEKSEIFDDQFSVERPDGSNFTLKIRSTKLEDSAMYFCASSEYVQETPFGSGTRLTVV.